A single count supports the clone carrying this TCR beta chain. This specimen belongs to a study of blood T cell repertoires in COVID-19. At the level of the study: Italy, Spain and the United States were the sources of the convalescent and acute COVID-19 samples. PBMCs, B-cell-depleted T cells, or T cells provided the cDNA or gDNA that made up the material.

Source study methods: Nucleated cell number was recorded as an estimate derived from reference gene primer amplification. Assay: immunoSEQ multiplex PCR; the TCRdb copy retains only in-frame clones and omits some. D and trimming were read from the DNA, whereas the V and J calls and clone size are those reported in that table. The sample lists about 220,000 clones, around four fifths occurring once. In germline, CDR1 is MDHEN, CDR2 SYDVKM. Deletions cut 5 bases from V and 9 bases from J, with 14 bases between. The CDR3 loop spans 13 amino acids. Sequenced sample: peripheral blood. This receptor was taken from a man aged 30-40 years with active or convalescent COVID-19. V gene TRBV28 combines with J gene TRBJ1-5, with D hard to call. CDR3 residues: CASSPTSPRPQHF. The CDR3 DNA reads TGTGCCAGCAGTCCAACTAGCCCCCGGCCCCAGCATTTT.